These 27 T cell receptor beta chains came from one sample sequenced in a study of early T cells in non-severe SARS-CoV-2 infection. Each CDR3 protein gets one entry after TCRdb re-called the 5' RACE reads with MiXCR. The data contain 100,000 or so distinct CDR3 sequences, approximately 16% of them singletons. The sequenced sample was whole blood, obtained at baseline. These receptors all stem from an adult who was a healthcare worker with PCR-confirmed SARS-CoV-2 infection or an uninfected control (not recorded which).

The chain recombines TRBV4-1 with TRBJ2-1; tentatively, D is TRBD2 (6 bases). Germline values: CDR1 MGHRA, CDR2 YSYEKL. Trimming shortened V by 2 bases and J by 8 bases, and 19 bases separated the two germline ends. The CDR3 sequence is 16 residues long. The CDR3, as DNA: TGCGCCAGCAGCCAACTACCTCCGAGCGGGTTCGATGAGCAGTTCTTC. Its protein is CASSQLPPSGFDEQFF.

This clonotype was found a few times. The chain employs TRBV18 and TRBJ1-5; 9 nucleotides agree with TRBD1. The germline V gene encodes CDR1 KGHSH and CDR2 LQKENI. This CDR3 has 14 amino acids. V was pared by 4 bases and J by 4 bases, with 2 bases of the junction left unmatched. The CDR3 nucleotides read TGTGCCAGCTCACAGGGACAGGGAAATCAGCCCCAGCATTTT. This sequence encodes CASSQGQGNQPQHF.

In this sample, this clonotype turned up a few times. The V gene is TRBV19, the J gene TRBJ2-2; unclear D gene. V was clipped by 9 bases and J by 3 bases, with 11 bases between them. The CDR3 contains 13 residues. Germline CDR1 and CDR2: LNHDA and SQIVND (reference sequence). Written as DNA, the CDR3 is TGTGCCAGCCGTAGAGAGCACACCGGGGAGCTGTTTTTT. Protein product: CASRREHTGELFF. The full variable domain, its missing parts supplied by reference TRBV19 and TRBJ2-2, is DGGITQSPKYLFRKEGQNVTLSCEQNLNHDAMYWYRQDPGQGLRLIYYSQIVNDFQKGDIAEGYSVSREKKESFPLTVTSAQKNPTAFYLCASRREHTGELFFGEGSRLTVL.

The chain is built from TRBV5-1 and TRBJ1-1, with no clear D. Germline V CDR1 and CDR2: SGHRS, YFSETQ. CDR3 length: 14 amino acids. The ends were cut back, 3 bases at V and 2 bases at J, with 11 bases in the middle. The CDR3 sequence: CASSWNSQNTEAFF. Here the CDR3 DNA reads TGCGCCAGCAGCTGGAACAGTCAAAACACTGAAGCTTTCTTT.

This chain joins TRBV15 and TRBJ2-7; D unresolved. V lost 0 bases, J lost 3 bases, and 24 bases lay in between. Per germline, CDR1 LNHNV and CDR2 YYDKDF (reference sequence). The CDR3 runs 19 residues. The CDR3 sequence is CATSRDWVVRPTPFYEQYF. CDR3 nucleotides: TGTGCCACCAGCAGAGATTGGGTTGTCAGACCTACTCCCTTCTACGAGCAGTACTTC.

The gene calls are TRBV6-5 and TRBJ2-7, with D possibly matching TRBD2 (6 bases). Germline loops: CDR1 MNHEY, CDR2 SVGAGI. There are 13 residues in the CDR3. V lost 0 bases and J 4 bases, leaving 7 bases between the germline ends. CDR3 in DNA: TGTGCCAGCAGTTACTCTCGGGGGTACGAGCAGTACTTC. Translating it yields CASSYSRGYEQYF.

V is TRBV6-5 and J is TRBJ2-7; a possible D gene is TRBD1 (6 bases). Germline V lookup: CDR1 MNHEY, CDR2 SVGAGI. V was trimmed by 6 bases and J by 5 bases, leaving 14 bases between them. The CDR3 consists of 13 residues. The DNA for the CDR3 is TGTGCCAGCAGAGGAGACAGGTCCAACGAGCAGTACTTC. It yields the protein CASRGDRSNEQYF.

This clonotype has a handful of counts. The J gene is TRBJ2-1, the V gene TRBV28; D perhaps matches TRBD2 (6 bases). The germline V gene encodes CDR1 MDHEN and CDR2 SYDVKM. CDR3 size: 20 residues. The V end was cut by 3 bases, the J end by 5 bases, with 29 bases between. The CDR3 spells CASSFPPPGLLTGVNNEQFF. CDR3 DNA sequence: TGTGCCAGCAGTTTTCCGCCGCCAGGGCTACTCACGGGGGTAAACAATGAGCAGTTCTTC. The full variable domain, with the rest looked up from reference TRBV28 and TRBJ2-1, is DVKVTQSSRYLVKRTGEKVFLECVQDMDHENMFWYRQDPGLGLRLIYFSYDVKMKEKGDIPEGYSVSREKKERFSLILESASTNQTSMYLCASSFPPPGLLTGVNNEQFFGPGTRLTVL.

This clonotype was observed a few times. The chain employs TRBV27 and TRBJ2-7; D tentatively reads TRBD1 or TRBD2 (7 bases each). The CDR3 loop spans 15 amino acids. Germline values: CDR1 MNHEY, CDR2 SMNVEV (reference sequence). The V end was cut by 5 bases, the J end by 4 bases, with 18 bases between. This chain's CDR3 is CASSRTTGRVYEQYF. CDR3 DNA: TGTGCCAGCAGTCGAACGACAGGGAGGGTTTACGAGCAGTACTTC.

The gene calls are TRBV27 and TRBJ1-1; TRBD1 might be the D (5 bases). The CDR3 contains 14 residues. Trimming removed 0 bases at V and 4 bases at J, with 9 bases between. The V gene's germline CDR1 is MNHEY and CDR2 SMNVEV (reference sequence). This chain's CDR3 is CASSLSGEITEAFF. In nucleotides, the CDR3 is TGTGCCAGCAGTTTATCGGGGGAGATCACTGAAGCTTTCTTT.

The J gene is TRBJ2-7, the V gene TRBV5-4; 11 bases are a match to TRBD2. This CDR3 has 15 residues. The V gene's germline CDR1 is SGHNT and CDR2 YYREEE (reference sequence). The V segment lost 4 bases and the J segment 2 bases; nucleotides outside the gene matches: 5. CDR3 coding DNA: TGTGCCAGCAGCATTGGACTAGCGGGTACCTACGAGCAGTACTTC. This codes for CASSIGLAGTYEQYF.

This clonotype was detected ten times or more. The rearrangement links TRBV19 to TRBJ2-1, with TRBD2 matching 8 bases. Germline V gene data show CDR1 as LNHDA and CDR2 as SQIVND (reference sequence). This CDR3 is 13 amino acids long. With V trimmed by 4 bases and J by 8 bases, 4 bases remained unmatched. The CDR3 region is CASSTGRAYEQFF. CDR3 in DNA: TGTGCCAGTAGTACCGGGAGGGCATATGAGCAGTTCTTC.

This clonotype occurred a few times. The chain combines TRBV6-5 with TRBJ1-5; perhaps TRBD1 as D (5 bases). Trimming took 2 bases from V and 6 from J, leaving 11 bases between them. CDR1 and CDR2 from the germline V gene are MNHEY and SVGAGI. CDR3 size: 14 residues. The CDR3 protein is CASSYQRGFQPQHF. CDR3 bases: TGTGCCAGCAGTTACCAAAGGGGTTTTCAGCCCCAGCATTTT.

This clonotype was found a few times. This sequence joins TRBV6-6 and TRBJ2-3, with D perhaps TRBD1 (5 bases). V dropped 5 bases and J dropped 4 bases, with 19 bases sitting between them. The length of the CDR3 is 16 residues. Germline assignment: CDR1 MNHNY and CDR2 SVGAGI (reference sequence). The CDR3 region is CASSESDTPAPDTQYF. The CDR3 DNA reads as TGTGCCAGCAGTGAGTCGGACACTCCAGCACCAGATACGCAGTATTTT.

The sample holds many counts of this clonotype. The chain joins TRBV12-3 or TRBV12-4 to TRBJ2-1; TRBD2 might be the D (5 bases). V was pared by 6 bases and J by 9 bases, with 12 bases between. CDR3 length: 12 residues. The CDR3 region has the DNA TGTGCCAGCAGGGAGGCCCCGGTTGAGCAGTTCTTC. Its protein product is CASREAPVEQFF.

The rearrangement joins TRBV12-3 or TRBV12-4 to TRBJ2-2; D is unresolved. The CDR3 spans 15 residues. Trimming left V 2 bases short and J 4 bases short, with 11 bases between. This CDR3 is CASSLIERGTGELFF. CDR3 nucleotide sequence: TGTGCCAGCAGTTTAATCGAGCGCGGCACCGGGGAGCTGTTTTTT.

This clonotype was seen only a few times. The chain uses TRBV4-3 and TRBJ1-6, with D perhaps matching TRBD1 (5 bases). Germline V gene sequence: CDR1 LGHNA, CDR2 YSLEER. This CDR3 spans 14 amino acids. Trimming pared 0 bases from V and 9 bases from J, leaving 9 bases between. CDR3 coding DNA: TGCGCCAGCAGCCAAGACGACAGAATTTCACCCCTCCACTTT. This gives the protein CASSQDDRISPLHF.

The genes are TRBV12-3 or TRBV12-4 and TRBJ2-1; D ambiguous. The CDR3 contains 14 residues. V gave up 7 bases and J gave up 0 bases, with 10 bases separating them. Here the CDR3 reads CASTLWSSYNEQFF. In DNA, the CDR3 is TGTGCCAGCACCCTTTGGAGCTCCTACAATGAGCAGTTCTTC.

This clonotype has only a few counts. This chain joins TRBV7-2 and TRBJ2-3, with 8 bases lining up with TRBD2. V shed 5 bases, J shed 1 base, and the junction held 5 bases outside the gene matches. Germline V gives CDR1 SGHTA, CDR2 FQGNSA. CDR3 length: 15 residues. CDR3 DNA sequence: TGTGCCAGCAGCCGAAAGACTAGCGGCACAGATACGCAGTATTTT. This translates into CASSRKTSGTDTQYF.

This clonotype was detected only a few times. V and J are TRBV18 and TRBJ2-1; TRBD2 might be the D (5 bases). Germline CDR1 KGHSH, CDR2 LQKENI. V was clipped by 6 bases and J by 4 bases, with 16 bases between them. The CDR3 has 15 residues. CDR3 amino acids: CASSSQEGSYNEQFF. For the CDR3, the DNA is TGTGCCAGCTCTTCACAAGAGGGATCTTACAATGAGCAGTTCTTC. The whole variable domain, filled in from reference TRBV18 and TRBJ2-1, reads NAGVMQNPRHLVRRRGQEARLRCSPMKGHSHVYWYRQLPEEGLKFMVYLQKENIIDESGMPKERFSAEFPKEGPSILRIQQVVRGDSAAYFCASSSQEGSYNEQFFGPGTRLTVL.

Only a few counts were recorded for this clonotype. The CDR3 DNA sequence: TGTGCCAGCAGCCAAGCAGGGGACTTCGGCTACACCTTC. Protein: CASSQAGDFGYTF. The rearrangement uses TRBV3-1 and TRBJ1-2; maybe TRBD1 (6 bases). This CDR3 contains 13 residues. From germline, CDR1 is LGHDT and CDR2 YNNKEL (reference sequence). The V and J ends lost 1 base and 8 bases respectively, with 11 bases between them.

This clonotype was recorded many times. The gene calls are TRBV29-1 and TRBJ2-1; TRBD2 aligns across 11 bases. This CDR3 is built from 15 residues. The V segment lost 6 bases and the J segment 6 bases; nucleotides outside the gene matches: 10. The germline V gene encodes CDR1 SQVTM and CDR2 ANQGSEA. The CDR3 nucleotides read TGCAGCGTGCCCCTGGGTAGCGGGAGGGTCAATGAGCAGTTCTTC. Translation gives CSVPLGSGRVNEQFF.

The rearrangement joins TRBV20-1 to TRBJ2-5; D perhaps matches TRBD2 (5 bases). V lost 1 base and J 1 base, leaving 7 bases between the germline ends. Germline V gene data show CDR1 as DFQATT and CDR2 as SNEGSKA (reference sequence). CDR3 length equals 13 residues. The CDR3 sequence is CSARVALQETQYF. DNA for the CDR3: TGCAGTGCTAGAGTAGCGCTCCAAGAGACCCAGTACTTC.

CDR3 DNA: TGTGCCAGCAGCCGAGGCCAGGGCGGCGCGGGAAACACCATATATTTT. Residues: CASSRGQGGAGNTIYF. This chain joins TRBV3-1 and TRBJ1-3; a weak D match, TRBD1 (5 bases). This CDR3 has 16 residues. Trimming removed 4 bases at V and 4 bases at J, with 17 bases between. Germline V gene sequence: CDR1 LGHDT, CDR2 YNNKEL (reference sequence). Full variable domain (remainder filled in from reference TRBV3-1 and TRBJ1-3): DTAVSQTPKYLVTQMGNDKSIKCEQNLGHDTMYWYKQDSKKFLKIMFSYNNKELIINETVPNRFSPKSPDKAHLNLHINSLELGDSAVYFCASSRGQGGAGNTIYFGEGSWLTVV.

This clonotype has just a few counts. Here the CDR3 reads CSVGDSYEQYF. In DNA, the CDR3 is TGCAGCGTTGGGGACAGTTACGAGCAGTACTTC. This chain connects TRBV29-1 to TRBJ2-7; 7 bases align to TRBD1. Germline V gene lookup returns CDR1 SQVTM and CDR2 ANQGSEA. V dropped 4 bases and J dropped 4; count of bases not matched to a gene: 1. This CDR3 has 11 residues.

This clonotype was seen a few times. The rearrangement uses TRBV11-2 and TRBJ2-1, with unresolved D. The V end was cut by 5 bases, the J end by 0 bases, with 14 bases between. The CDR3 sequence is 16 residues long. Looked up from germline, CDR1 is SGHAT and CDR2 is FQNNGV. CDR3 sequence reads: CASSPRTSSSYNEQFF. The CDR3 nucleotides read TGTGCCAGCAGCCCGAGGACCTCTAGCTCCTACAATGAGCAGTTCTTC.

This clonotype was observed a few times. This chain joins TRBV20-1 and TRBJ2-5; the D gene is possibly TRBD1 (6 bases). This CDR3 comprises 13 residues. V was shortened by 6 bases and J by 3 bases, with 14 bases between the two germline ends. The germline gives CDR1 DFQATT, CDR2 SNEGSKA (reference sequence). Written as DNA, the CDR3 is TGCAGTGCCACCCCCCCAGGGGAAGAGACCCAGTACTTC. This codes for CSATPPGEETQYF.